One and the same sample provided the 13 T cell receptor beta chains below, sequenced in a study of blood T cells in healthy people across ages. Sample-barcoded 5' priming and a J-beta primer mix drove a second PCR of about 6 to 11 cycles. TCRdb recomputed calls from the 5' RACE reads with MiXCR, one row per CDR3 protein. The sample yields around 1.7 million distinct CDR3 sequences, roughly 28% seen once. What was sequenced was blood. The receptors were gathered from a woman in her twenties or thirties in good health.

Regarding this clonotype: A much larger clone is a single base away; this may be a read error. This chain links TRBV2 with TRBJ2-5; D might be TRBD1 (6 bases). Trimming took 10 bases from V and 7 from J, leaving 22 bases between them. Per germline, CDR1 SNHLY and CDR2 FYNNEI. This CDR3 comprises 14 residues. CDR3 loop: CATSWGRAAWTQYF. The CDR3 bases are TGTGCCACCTCCTGGGGGCGGGCAGCGTGGACCCAGTACTTC.

The chain combines TRBV24-1 with TRBJ1-1, with D hard to call. The germline gives CDR1 KGHDR, CDR2 SFDVKD. With 4 bases removed from V and 6 bases from J, the gap between germline ends came to 11 bases. The CDR3 runs to 13 residues. CDR3 loop: CATSDPLRAEAFF. CDR3 DNA: TGTGCCACCAGTGACCCCCTTAGGGCTGAAGCTTTCTTT.

This clonotype was seen a handful of times. This sequence joins TRBV7-9 and TRBJ2-5; 11 bases map to TRBD2. The J call could be wrong; TRBJ2-7 is a better fit for the DNA end. Germline V gene sequence: CDR1 SEHNR, CDR2 FQNEAQ (reference sequence). There are 17 residues in the CDR3. The CDR3: CASSPMEGLAESLEQYF. CDR3 in DNA: TGTGCCAGCAGCCCCATGGAGGGACTAGCGGAATCTCTCGAGCAGTACTTC.

This clonotype showed up many times. A junction boundary mismatches the germline segment, possibly from a read error. The chain couples TRBV27 to TRBJ2-3; 7 nucleotides align to TRBD2. The CDR3 contains 15 residues. CDR1 MNHEY and CDR2 SMNVEV come from the germline V gene (reference sequence). DNA of the CDR3: TGCGCCAGCAGCCCCACGGCCGGGGGGACAGATACGCAGTATTTT. This gives the protein CASSPTAGGTDTQYF.

The chain is built from TRBV20-1 and TRBJ2-3, with 11 bases that match TRBD2. V lost 0 bases to trimming and J lost 4 bases; unmatched junction nucleotides: 0. Per germline, CDR1 DFQATT and CDR2 SNEGSKA (reference sequence). This CDR3 is built from 14 residues. DNA of the CDR3: TGCAGTGCTAGAGAACTAGCGGGGGCAGATACGCAGTATTTT. It specifies CSARELAGADTQYF.

Points on this clonotype: A read error may produce the germline difference seen at one junction end. V gene TRBV7-9 combines with J gene TRBJ1-1, with 7 bases fitting TRBD1. Germline V lookup: CDR1 SEHNR, CDR2 FQNEAQ (reference sequence). The length of the CDR3 is 14 residues. The CDR3 region has the DNA TGTTCCAGCAGCTTAGTACAGGGGTCAACTGAAGCTTTCTTT. This sequence encodes CSSSLVQGSTEAFF.

The chain couples TRBV5-6 to TRBJ2-2, with D tentatively TRBD2 (5 bases). Per the germline V gene, CDR1 is SGHDT and CDR2 is YYEEEE. Deletions cut 1 base from V and 6 bases from J, with 10 bases between. The CDR3 contains 14 residues. CDR3 sequence reads: CASSLNLAPGELFF. For the CDR3, the DNA is TGTGCCAGCAGCTTGAACCTAGCTCCCGGGGAGCTGTTTTTT.

The chain links TRBV7-2 to TRBJ2-5; no firm D call. V was shortened by 3 bases and J by 11 bases, with 13 bases between the two germline ends. Germline CDR1 is SGHTA and CDR2 is FQGNSA. This CDR3 contains 12 residues. The CDR3 DNA is TGTGCCAGCAGCTTTCCATCTGATGAGCAGTACTTC. As protein: CASSFPSDEQYF.

The gene calls are TRBV5-1 and TRBJ1-1, with D maybe TRBD1 (5 bases). In germline, CDR1 is SGHRS, CDR2 YFSETQ. Trimming left V 0 bases short and J 8 bases short, with 17 bases between. CDR3 length: 15 residues. DNA for the CDR3: TGCGCCAGCAGCTTGGCTGGGACGGCGGGCGGGGAAGCTTTCTTT. Protein: CASSLAGTAGGEAFF. Full variable domain (missing parts from reference TRBV5-1 and TRBJ1-1): KAGVTQTPRYLIKTRGQQVTLSCSPISGHRSVSWYQQTPGQGLQFLFEYFSETQRNKGNFPGRFSGRQFSNSRSEMNVSTLELGDSALYLCASSLAGTAGGEAFFGQGTRLTVV.

This clonotype was seen only a few times. CDR3 DNA: TGTGCCAGCAGCCAAGACCCAGCGGGGGTAAACGAGCAGTACTTC. It codes for CASSQDPAGVNEQYF. The chain joins TRBV3-1 to TRBJ2-7; 8 bases map to TRBD2. This CDR3 spans 15 amino acids. In germline, CDR1 is LGHDT, CDR2 YNNKEL (reference sequence). The ends lost 0 bases at V and 5 bases at J; junction bases unmatched: 6.

The CDR3 DNA reads as TGTGCCAGCAGCGGGTGGGGGTCCAACAATGAGCAGTTCTTC. Amino acid sequence: CASSGWGSNNEQFF. The rearrangement joins TRBV14 to TRBJ2-1; D is tentatively TRBD1 or TRBD2 (5 bases each). The CDR3 has 14 residues. V was clipped by 5 bases and J by 5 bases, with 13 bases between them. Germline-derived CDR1 and CDR2 are SGHDN and FVKESK.

About this clonotype itself: The junction differs from germline at one of its ends, possibly a read error. The chain is built from TRBV28 and TRBJ2-1; no definite D call. Germline assignment: CDR1 MDHEN and CDR2 SYDVKM. This CDR3 is built from 12 residues. CDR3 in amino acids: CACSVAPLEQFF. CDR3 coding DNA: TGTGCCTGCAGCGTCGCTCCTCTTGAGCAGTTCTTC.

This clonotype was seen a few times. The CDR3 nucleotides read TGTGCCAGCAGTGAAGTGTCCAGGGGTGTTGGGAATTCACCCCTCCACTTT. It is translated as CASSEVSRGVGNSPLHF. This chain links TRBV2 with TRBJ1-6, with TRBD1 as a possible D gene (6 bases). The ends were cut back, 1 base at V and 7 bases at J, with 17 bases in the middle. CDR3 size: 17 residues. Germline CDR1 and CDR2: SNHLY and FYNNEI.